The following is a T cell receptor (beta chain) sequence with its context. Its antigen is as yet unknown. The table came from immunoSEQ multiplex PCR; TCRdb's copy has only in-frame clones and leaves some out. This sample has about 57,000 clones, with around 86% found just once. These data come from a study of OX40 agonist ivuxolimab in advanced cancers. In the study overall: Partial responses were achieved by three patients: one hepatocellular carcinoma, two cutaneous melanoma.

Regarding the study as a whole: Among the least clonally expanded were partial responders at 0.1-3.0 mg/kg. CD4+ and CD8+ blood T cells expanded clonally by week 6 at 0.1 to 3.0 mg/kg. Expanded clones belonging to CD8+ T cells outnumbered, on average, those of CD4+.

The CDR3 spans 16 residues. CDR1 and CDR2 from the germline V gene are WSHSY and SAAADI. J was trimmed by 7 bases and V by 1 base; bases with no gene match: 5. The V gene is TRBV10-2, the J gene TRBJ1-4; 11 nucleotides line up with TRBD1. Material: CD4+ or CD8+ T cells sorted from blood, obtained in a trial of the OX40 agonist ivuxolimab. The sequence came from an adult with an advanced solid tumor such as melanoma, head and neck, liver or kidney cancer. The CDR3 sequence is CASSEFSGTGGEKLFF. DNA of the CDR3: TGCGCCAGCAGTGAGTTTTCCGGGACAGGGGGTGAAAAACTGTTTTTT.